This is a list of T cell receptor beta chains from one sample in a study of breast tumors, draining lymph nodes, adjacent tissues. TCRdb redid the calling of the multiplex PCR reads with MiXCR, one entry per CDR3 protein. The repertoire has 70,000 to 85,000 distinct CDR3 sequences, approximately 19% of them found once; the top ten carry roughly 2.4%. Sequencing used axillary lymph node tissue. The receptors here all came from a female donor with breast cancer. Some clones in this sample may be carry-over from other donors' samples. Both conserved end residues are part of each CDR3. D genes are given only for firm matches. The size field is filled for only some rows; it gives once, few, many or a size class.

d_call j_call v_call clone_size cdr3_nt cdr3_aa
TRBD1 TRBJ1-2 TRBV5-1 many TGCGCCAGCAGATGGGACAGGGATGGCTACACCTTC CASRWDRDGYTF
TRBD2 TRBJ2-5 TRBV7-2 many TGTGCCAGCAGCTTAGTAGCGGGAGAGGAGACCCAGTACTTC CASSLVAGEETQYF
TRBD2 TRBJ2-5 TRBV28 few TGTGCCAGCGGGACTAATCAAGAGACCCAGTACTTC CASGTNQETQYF
TRBD1 TRBJ2-5 TRBV19 NA TGTGCCAGTAGTATTTGGGACAGGGGGCAACAAGAGACCCAGTACTTC CASSIWDRGQQETQYF
TRBD2 TRBJ2-1 TRBV20-1 many TGCAGTGCTAGGGGCGAGCGGGATTACAATGAGCAGTTCTTC CSARGERDYNEQFF
NA TRBJ2-1 TRBV3-2 few TGTGCCAGCAGGTCGACTAGCATCTCCTACAATGAGCAGTTCTTC CASRSTSISYNEQFF
TRBD2 TRBJ2-3 TRBV7-9 many TGTGCCAGCATGCGGGGGAGCGGGAATACGCAGTATTTT CASMRGSGNTQYF
NA TRBJ2-1 TRBV13 many TGTGCCAGCAGTGTGAGCCGCGAGCAGTTCTTC CASSVSREQFF
NA TRBJ2-3 TRBV2 many TGTGCCAGCCAAAAATCGATGGAGCAGTATTTT CASQKSMEQYF
NA TRBJ1-4 TRBV6-1 few TGTGCCAGCAGTGAACCCGGGACAACAAATGAAAAACTGTTTTTT CASSEPGTTNEKLFF
TRBD1 TRBJ1-6 TRBV6-1 many TGTGCCAGCAGTGCTCAGGGGGCAAAAAATTCACCCCTCCACTTT CASSAQGAKNSPLHF
NA TRBJ2-1 TRBV11-1 many TGTGCCAGCAGCTTAGGACTTAATGAGCAGTTCTTC CASSLGLNEQFF
TRBD1 TRBJ2-5 TRBV7-3 NA TGTGCCAGCAGCTTACGGACAGGGGGCTTTTTGGAGACCCAGTACTTC CASSLRTGGFLETQYF
NA TRBJ2-3 TRBV9 many TGTGCCAGCAGCGTGAAGACAGGCACAGATACGCAGTATTTT CASSVKTGTDTQYF
NA TRBJ2-1 TRBV6-6 many TGTGCCAGCAGCACGGACTCACCGTCCTCCTACAATGAGCAGTTCTTC CASSTDSPSSYNEQFF
TRBD2 TRBJ2-1 TRBV6-2/TRBV6-3 few TGTGCCAGCAGTTACAGCGGGAGGCCCTACAATGAGCAGTTCTTC CASSYSGRPYNEQFF
TRBD1 TRBJ1-5 TRBV19 many TGTGCCAGTAGTTTGGGACAGGCGACATATAGCAATCAGCCCCAGCATTTT CASSLGQATYSNQPQHF
TRBD2 TRBJ2-7 TRBV20-1 once TGCAGTGCTAGAGGAGGCAGCGGGAGCCCGTACGAGCAGTACTTC CSARGGSGSPYEQYF
TRBD2 TRBJ2-1 TRBV6-4 NA TGTGCCAGCAGGAGGACTAGCGGGGCTTACAATGAGCAGTTCTTC CASRRTSGAYNEQFF
NA TRBJ1-2 TRBV19 many TGTGCCAGTAGGAAACAGGGCGACTATGGCTACACCTTC CASRKQGDYGYTF
NA TRBJ1-1 TRBV10-3 few TGTGCCACGTCACCGACAGGACTCGAAGCTTTCTTT CATSPTGLEAFF
NA TRBJ2-5 TRBV20-1 many TGCAGTGCACCCCAGTCGGGACCCCAAGAGACCCAGTACTTC CSAPQSGPQETQYF
NA TRBJ2-1 TRBV19 many TGTGCCAGTAGTGCAAGGGGGAGTTCCTACAATGAGCAGTTCTTC CASSARGSSYNEQFF
TRBD2 TRBJ2-7 TRBV24-1 many TGTGCCACCAGTCGCGGGGGGGCCTACGAGCAGTACTTC CATSRGGAYEQYF
NA TRBJ2-1 TRBV27 NA TGTGCCAGCAGCAGGCAAGGCTCCTACAATGAGCAGTTCTTC CASSRQGSYNEQFF
TRBD2 TRBJ2-3 TRBV7-8 many TGTGCCAGCAGCCCGCGTAGCGGGTCCAGCACAGATACGCAGTATTTT CASSPRSGSSTDTQYF
NA TRBJ2-2 TRBV11-3 many TGTGCCAGCACCTCCCGTATCCAGGGGAGGAACACCGGGGAGCTGTTTTTT CASTSRIQGRNTGELFF
NA TRBJ1-2 TRBV9 NA TGTGCCAGCAGCGTAGACAGGCGGGCATATGGCTACACCTTT CASSVDRRAYGYTF
TRBD2 TRBJ2-7 TRBV11-2 many TGTGCCAGCAGCCCTTCTAGCGGGAGTTACGAGCAGTACTTC CASSPSSGSYEQYF
NA TRBJ2-3 TRBV19 few TGTGCCAGTAGTCCCCGGACCGGACGCACAGATACGCAGTATTTT CASSPRTGRTDTQYF
TRBD1 TRBJ2-3 TRBV6-2/TRBV6-3 many TGTGCCAGCAGGGCCGGGACAGGGTCCGCAGATACGCAGTATTTT CASRAGTGSADTQYF
NA TRBJ1-6 TRBV3-1 many TGTGCCAGCAGCCAAGACCCAACGGGGAATTCACCCCTCCACTTT CASSQDPTGNSPLHF
NA TRBJ1-1 TRBV10-3 NA TGTGCCATCAGTGGGTGGAACACTGAAGCTTTCTTT CAISGWNTEAFF
NA TRBJ1-1 TRBV6-5 NA TGTGCCAGCAGTTACTCTACGGTCAGAGAAGGCCCTGAAGCTTTCTTT CASSYSTVREGPEAFF
TRBD2 TRBJ2-7 TRBV11-2 many TGTGCCAGCAGCTGGGGATCGAGAGCGGGAGGCGTCTACGAGCAGTACTTC CASSWGSRAGGVYEQYF
NA TRBJ1-3 TRBV12-3/TRBV12-4 many TGTGCCAGCAGGCGGTCCTCTGGAAACACCATATATTTT CASRRSSGNTIYF
NA TRBJ2-7 TRBV5-8 many TGTGCCAGCAGCAGACCCTACGAGCAGTACTTC CASSRPYEQYF
NA TRBJ2-7 TRBV5-4 many TGTGCCAGCAGCTTGGCGGGAGTTAGGGACGAGCAGTACTTC CASSLAGVRDEQYF
NA TRBJ2-2 TRBV20-1 many TGCAGTGCTTACGAGGGGGTGGACACCGGGGAGCTGTTTTTT CSAYEGVDTGELFF
NA TRBJ2-7 TRBV18 NA TGTGCCAGCCGGCTTTCCTACGAGCAGTACTTC CASRLSYEQYF
TRBD2 TRBJ2-1 TRBV20-1 many TGCAGTGCTAGACGGGGACTAGCGGGAATCAAGTTCTTC CSARRGLAGIKFF
TRBD1 TRBJ1-5 TRBV19 NA TGTGCCAGTAGTACTGGACAGGGAGTGTTACTGAGCAATCAGCCCCAGCATTTT CASSTGQGVLLSNQPQHF
TRBD1 TRBJ1-5 TRBV12-3/TRBV12-4 few TGTGCCAGCACCCGACAGGGTAATCAGCCCCAGCATTTT CASTRQGNQPQHF